This T cell receptor beta chain was sequenced in a study of blood T cell repertoires in COVID-19. This CDR3 has 16 residues. Germline V gene sequence: CDR1 SEHNR, CDR2 FQNEAQ (reference sequence). V lost 5 bases to trimming and J lost 9 bases; unmatched junction nucleotides: 10. Per the authors' pipeline: By means of reference gene primer amplification, nucleated cell counts were estimated. Data came from immunoSEQ multiplex PCR; TCRdb stores just in-frame clones and leaves some out. Clone size and the V and J calls come from that table; the DNA yielded D and trimming. The repertoire has 100,000 to 140,000 clones, about four fifths of them found once; the top ten carry around 4.2%. The sample holds a few counts of this clone.

The chain combines TRBV7-9 with TRBJ2-1, with 13 bases fitting TRBD2. The TCR comes from a human donor in a cohort sampled during active COVID-19. Sample: peripheral blood. CDR3 protein: CASSPWTSGSWGEQFF. CDR3 in DNA: TGTGCCAGCAGCCCTTGGACTAGCGGGAGCTGGGGTGAGCAGTTCTTC. The full variable domain, with the rest looked up from reference TRBV7-9 and TRBJ2-1, is DTGVSQNPRHKITKRGQNVTFRCDPISEHNRLYWYRQTLGQGPEFLTYFQNEAQLEKSRLLSDRFSAERPKGSFSTLEIQRTEQGDSAMYLCASSPWTSGSWGEQFFGPGTRLTVL.